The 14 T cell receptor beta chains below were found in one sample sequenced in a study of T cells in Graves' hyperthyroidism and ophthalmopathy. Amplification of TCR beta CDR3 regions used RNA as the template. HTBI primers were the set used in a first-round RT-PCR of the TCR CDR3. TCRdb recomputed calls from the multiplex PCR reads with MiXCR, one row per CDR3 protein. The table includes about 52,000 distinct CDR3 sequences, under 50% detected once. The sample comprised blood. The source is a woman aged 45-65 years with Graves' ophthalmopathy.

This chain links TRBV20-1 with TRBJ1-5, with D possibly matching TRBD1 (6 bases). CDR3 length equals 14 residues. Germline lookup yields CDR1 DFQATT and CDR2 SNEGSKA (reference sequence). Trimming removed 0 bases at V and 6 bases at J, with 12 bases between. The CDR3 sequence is CSARDGGGAQPQHF. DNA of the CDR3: TGCAGTGCTAGAGACGGCGGGGGGGCTCAGCCCCAGCATTTT.

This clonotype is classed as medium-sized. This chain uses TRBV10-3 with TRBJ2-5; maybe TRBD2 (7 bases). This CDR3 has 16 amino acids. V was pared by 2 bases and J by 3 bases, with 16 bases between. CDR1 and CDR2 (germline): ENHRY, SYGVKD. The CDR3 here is CAISERGTNTKETQYF. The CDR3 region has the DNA TGTGCCATCAGTGAGAGGGGGACTAACACGAAAGAGACCCAGTACTTC.

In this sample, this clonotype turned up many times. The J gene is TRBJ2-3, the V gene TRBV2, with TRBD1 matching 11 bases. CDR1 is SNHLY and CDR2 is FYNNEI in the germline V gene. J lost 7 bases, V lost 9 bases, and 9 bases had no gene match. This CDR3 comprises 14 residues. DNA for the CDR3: TGTGCCAGGTACAACGGACAGGGGGCATATACGCAGTATTTT. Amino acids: CARYNGQGAYTQYF.

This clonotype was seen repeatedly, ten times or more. The CDR3 is CASSYLHIAPGYSYEQYF. As DNA, the CDR3 is TGTGCCAGCAGTTACCTCCATATAGCGCCCGGGTACTCCTACGAGCAGTACTTC. The chain is built from TRBV6-5 and TRBJ2-7, with D perhaps matching TRBD2 (5 bases). The CDR3 is made up of 18 amino acids. Germline-derived CDR1 and CDR2 are MNHEY and SVGAGI. V lost 2 bases and J lost 0, with 20 bases in between.

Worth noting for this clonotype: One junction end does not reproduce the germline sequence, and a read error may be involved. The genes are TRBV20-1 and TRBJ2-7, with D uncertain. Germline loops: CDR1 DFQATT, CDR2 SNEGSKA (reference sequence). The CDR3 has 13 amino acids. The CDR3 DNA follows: TGCAGTGCTAGGAGCAGGTACAGCTACGAGCGGTACTTC. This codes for CSARSRYSYERYF.

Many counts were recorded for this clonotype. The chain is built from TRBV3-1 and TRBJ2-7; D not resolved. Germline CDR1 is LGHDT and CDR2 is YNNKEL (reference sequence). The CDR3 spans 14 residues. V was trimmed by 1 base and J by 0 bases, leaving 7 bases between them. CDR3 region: CASSQGQSSYEQYF. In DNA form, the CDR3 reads TGTGCCAGCAGCCAAGGGCAGAGCTCCTACGAGCAGTACTTC.

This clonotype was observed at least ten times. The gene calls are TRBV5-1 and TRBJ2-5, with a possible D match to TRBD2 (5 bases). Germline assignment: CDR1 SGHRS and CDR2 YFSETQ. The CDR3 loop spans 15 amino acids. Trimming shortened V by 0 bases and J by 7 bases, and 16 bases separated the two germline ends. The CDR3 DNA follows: TGCGCCAGCAGCTTGGGCGGAGCCGGAGGAGGGACCCAGTACTTC. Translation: CASSLGGAGGGTQYF.

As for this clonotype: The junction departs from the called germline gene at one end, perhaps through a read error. DNA for the CDR3: TGTGCCAGCAATGAAGATGTGACCGGGGAGCTGTTTTTT. This sequence encodes CASNEDVTGELFF. The rearrangement joins TRBV6-1 to TRBJ2-2; unclear D gene. CDR1 is MNHNS, CDR2 SASEGT, per germline. The CDR3 runs 13 residues.

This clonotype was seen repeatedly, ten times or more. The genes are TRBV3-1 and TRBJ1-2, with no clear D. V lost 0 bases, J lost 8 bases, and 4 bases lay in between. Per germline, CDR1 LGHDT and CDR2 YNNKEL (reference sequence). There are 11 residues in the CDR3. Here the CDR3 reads CASSQDYGYTF. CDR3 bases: TGTGCCAGCAGCCAAGATTACGGCTACACCTTC.

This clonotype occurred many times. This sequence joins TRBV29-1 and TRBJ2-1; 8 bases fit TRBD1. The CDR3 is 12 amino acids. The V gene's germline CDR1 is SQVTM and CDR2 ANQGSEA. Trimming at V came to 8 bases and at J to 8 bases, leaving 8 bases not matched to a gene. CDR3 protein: CSITGQVDEQFF. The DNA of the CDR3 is TGCAGCATAACGGGACAGGTCGATGAGCAGTTCTTC.

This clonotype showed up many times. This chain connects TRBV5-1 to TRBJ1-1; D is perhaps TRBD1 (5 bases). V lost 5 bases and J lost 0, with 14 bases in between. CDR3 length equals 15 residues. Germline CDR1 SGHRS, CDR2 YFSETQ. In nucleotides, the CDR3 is TGCGCCAGCAGAGTGACAGCTAACCTGAACACTGAAGCTTTCTTT. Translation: CASRVTANLNTEAFF.

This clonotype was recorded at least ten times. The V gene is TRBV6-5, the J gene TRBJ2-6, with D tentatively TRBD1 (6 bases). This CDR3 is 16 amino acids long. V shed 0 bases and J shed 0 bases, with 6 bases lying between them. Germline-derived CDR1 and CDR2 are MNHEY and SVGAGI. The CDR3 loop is CASSYSGGSGANVLTF. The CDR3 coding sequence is TGTGCCAGCAGTTACTCAGGGGGCTCTGGGGCCAACGTCCTGACTTTC.

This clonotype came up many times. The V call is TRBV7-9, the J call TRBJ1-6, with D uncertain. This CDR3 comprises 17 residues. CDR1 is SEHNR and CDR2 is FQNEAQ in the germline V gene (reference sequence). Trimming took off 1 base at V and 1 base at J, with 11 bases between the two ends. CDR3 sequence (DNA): TGTGCCAGCAGCTTAGGTCATCTCATGTCCTATAATTCACCCCTCCACTTT. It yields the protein CASSLGHLMSYNSPLHF.

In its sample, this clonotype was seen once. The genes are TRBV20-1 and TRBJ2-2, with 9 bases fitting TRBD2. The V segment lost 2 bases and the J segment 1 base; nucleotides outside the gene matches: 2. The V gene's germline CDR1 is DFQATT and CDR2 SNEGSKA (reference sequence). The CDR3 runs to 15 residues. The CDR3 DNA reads TGCAGTGCTAGACCTAGCGGGAAGAACACCGGGGAGCTGTTTTTT. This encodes CSARPSGKNTGELFF.